The TCR beta chain described here comes from a study of OX40 agonist ivuxolimab in advanced cancers. Overall study: Patients treated during dose escalation were battling hepatocellular carcinoma, melanoma, renal cell or head and neck cancer. General study findings and limits: Nonresponders, in some cases, also had low normalized T-cell clonal expansion.

Note on this clone: The antigen is not known.

TCRdb's copy holds only in-frame clones and misses some; the assay was immunoSEQ multiplex PCR. The sample lists about 80,000 clones, more than 75% occurring once. Patients were ineligible given autoimmune disease history or systemic immunosuppression. The clonotype was recovered from an adult with an advanced solid tumor such as melanoma, head and neck, liver or kidney cancer. The source was CD4+ or CD8+ T cells sorted from blood, collected in a trial of the OX40 agonist ivuxolimab.

In DNA form, the CDR3 reads TGTGCCACCGCTCTGTGGGCGGAGAATGAGCAGTTCTTC. This encodes CATALWAENEQFF. This chain uses TRBV18 with TRBJ2-1, with D unclear. The CDR3 totals 13 residues. The germline V gene encodes CDR1 KGHSH and CDR2 LQKENI. V lost 10 bases and J lost 7, with 17 bases in between.